This T cell receptor (beta chain) was identified in a study of OX40 agonist ivuxolimab in advanced cancers. About the study: An anti-OX40 (CD134) antibody with agonistic activity, ivuxolimab, was administered to patients.

Sequencing was performed with immunoSEQ multiplex PCR; in TCRdb, only in-frame clones are kept and a portion is missing. This repertoire shows tens of thousands of clones, around 85% found once; its top ten account for around 3.8%. The CDR3 length is 12 residues. Trimming cost V 5 bases and J 8 bases, with 13 bases left between them. Germline loops: CDR1 SQVTM, CDR2 ANQGSEA. This sequence was found in an adult with an advanced solid tumor such as melanoma, head and neck, liver or kidney cancer. The rearrangement links TRBV29-1 to TRBJ2-1, with D hard to call. The sequencing used CD4+ or CD8+ T cells sorted from blood, collected in a trial of the OX40 agonist ivuxolimab. CDR3 region: CSVRLPTYEQFF. CDR3 bases: TGCAGCGTTCGACTTCCTACGTATGAGCAGTTCTTC.